The entry that follows covers one TCR beta chain sequence. Antigen: not known. The data belong to a study of blood T cells in healthy people across ages. Primers used in a second PCR of roughly 6 to 11 cycles were a sample-barcoded 5' primer and a J-beta primer mix. TCRdb ran MiXCR on the 5' RACE reads and lists one entry per CDR3 protein. The sample has about 800,000 distinct CDR3 sequences; about 62% are singletons. General observations from the study: Unsorted PBMCs prevented conclusive naive versus antigen-experienced comparison. Roughly linearly, TCR beta diversity per million T cells fell as age increased.

The authors drew about 10 milliliters of peripheral blood from each donor. The V gene's germline CDR1 is SNHLY and CDR2 FYNNEI. The CDR3 spans 15 residues. V was trimmed by 5 bases and J by 2 bases, leaving 16 bases between them. The receptor comes from a man aged 25-45 years in good health. This chain links TRBV2 with TRBJ2-7; possibly TRBD2 for D (5 bases). The sequenced material came from blood. CDR3 bases: TGTGCCAGCAGTCGTGAGGGTGGAGGAGCCTACGAGCAGTACTTC. This codes for CASSREGGGAYEQYF.